This entry describes one TCR beta chain. Its antigen is still unknown. A much larger clone lies one base from this, so it may be a read error. The data belong to a study of CD8+CD57+ T cells in acquired aplastic anemia. Across the whole study: Healthy donors gave some 10 million reads on average for CD4+ cells.

CDR3 and TCR beta VDJ profiling relied on a genomic DNA template. Each CDR3 protein is one row after TCRdb ran MiXCR on the reads. Altogether about 420,000 distinct CDR3 sequences are present, about two thirds being singletons, with the ten largest covering less than 4%. The CDR3 loop spans 15 amino acids. The germline gives CDR1 SNHLY, CDR2 FYNNEI. General study results and limits: Simpson's diversity of CD8+ cells was not significantly different in patients compared with controls.

V is TRBV2 and J is TRBJ2-5; the match to TRBD2 covers 9 bases. Material: sorted CD4+, CD8+, or CD8+CD57+ T cells (not recorded which) from PBMCs. The sequence derives from a human donor in good health, serving as a control. For the CDR3, the DNA is TGTGCCAGCAGTGGTGGCGGGGGGGGCCAAGAGATCCAGTACTTC. As protein: CASSGGGGGQEIQYF.